This TCR beta chain was captured by sequencing in a study of fetal regulatory T cell absence and autoimmunity (dated by TCRdb to 2017 to 2019). For the study in its entirety: Exocrine pancreas autoimmunity was seen in the IPEX patients without clinical diabetes.

On the immunoSEQ human TCRbeta survey platform, TCRbeta CDR3 regions were amplified and barcoded with a two-step multiplex PCR. Libraries were sequenced on Illumina instruments, with IgH sequenced in parallel from the same samples. Per the source publication's procedure: To remove PCR and sequencing errors, raw reads were filtered against IMGT V, D, J definitions and grouped with a nearest-neighbor algorithm. Clones were defined as identical nucleotide sequences, and differential abundance between tissues was assessed by per-clone Fisher exact tests with a pFDR threshold of p<0.01. Clones whose frequencies were too low for statistical inference were excluded by a minimum inclusion filter of 10 in either sample. The immunoSEQ Analyzer was used for pairwise clonal comparisons, and IMGT tools were used to assess gene family usage. Held by TCRdb, this immuneACCESS table contains in-frame sequences only and omits some clones. Under half of the omission traces to an unresolved V gene where checked; the cause of the rest is unknown. That table furnishes V, J and clone size, whereas the DNA furnished D and trimming. Across this sample there are some 87,000 clones, with 60% to 80% seen only once. The ten largest clones capture less than 2.5% of the sample.

About this clone itself: Its antigen specificity is not known. Base-call qualities are not available, and no considerably larger clone is one nucleotide away.

Repertoire sequencing was done on genomic DNA taken from frozen pancreas tissue. The DNeasy Blood and Tissue Kit was used to extract roughly 1.7-3.3 ug of genomic DNA from either umbilical cord blood or frozen pancreas. As encoded in the germline V gene, CDR1 is SGHDT while CDR2 is YYEEEE. V is reduced by 0 bases and J by 2 bases, leaving a spacing of 6 bases between them. The CDR3 spans 14 residues, from the cysteine through the phenylalanine. The DNA shown is the 42-base CDR3, in frame from base 1. Study-level results and caveats: The TCR compartment showed significant oligoclonal enrichment in pancreas versus cord blood, with some top clones over 85-fold enriched. The oligoclonal enrichment was interpreted as support for antigen-driven autoimmunity in the pancreas before birth in IPEX syndrome. Cord blood and pancreas had broadly similar TRB gene family usage, resembling published neonatal and adult repertoires.

Sequenced: pancreas tissue. The chain joins TRBV5-6 to TRBJ2-1; the D gene is possibly TRBD1, with 5 bases matching. The TCR originated in a male donor with IPEX syndrome. The CDR3 has the sequence CASSLGQTYNEQFF. The nucleotide sequence reads as follows: TGTGCCAGCAGCTTGGGACAGACCTACAATGAGCAGTTCTTC.